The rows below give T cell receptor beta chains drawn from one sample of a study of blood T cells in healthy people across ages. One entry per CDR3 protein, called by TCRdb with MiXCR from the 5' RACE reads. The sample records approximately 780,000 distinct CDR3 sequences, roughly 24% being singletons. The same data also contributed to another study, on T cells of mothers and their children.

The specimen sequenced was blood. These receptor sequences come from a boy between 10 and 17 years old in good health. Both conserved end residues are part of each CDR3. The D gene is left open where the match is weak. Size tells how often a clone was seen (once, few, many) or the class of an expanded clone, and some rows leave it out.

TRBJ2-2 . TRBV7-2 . CASSLSGRVGELFF TGTGCCAGCAGCTTGAGTGGGCGGGTCGGGGAGCTGTTTTTT
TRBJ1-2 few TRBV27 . CASNPTGSYGYTF TGTGCCAGCAACCCTACAGGGAGCTATGGCTACACCTTC
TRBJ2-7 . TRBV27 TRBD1 CASSTLTGVSYEQYF TGTGCCAGCAGTACTCTAACAGGGGTGAGCTACGAGCAGTACTTC
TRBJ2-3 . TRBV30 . CAWSLGDPSTDTQYF TGTGCCTGGAGTTTAGGAGACCCTAGCACAGATACGCAGTATTTT
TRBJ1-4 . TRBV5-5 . CASRSIATEKLFF TGTGCCAGCAGGAGCATCGCTACTGAAAAACTGTTTTTT
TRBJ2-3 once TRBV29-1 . CSTYTDTQYF TGCAGCACCTACACAGATACGCAGTATTTT
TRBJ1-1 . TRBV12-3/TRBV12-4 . CASSLHKGVGDTEAFF TGTGCCAGCAGTTTACATAAGGGCGTTGGGGACACTGAAGCTTTCTTT
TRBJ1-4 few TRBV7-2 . CASSFGRAGEKLFF TGTGCCAGCAGCTTCGGTAGGGCGGGTGAAAAACTGTTTTTT
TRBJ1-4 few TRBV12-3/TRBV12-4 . CASSFGGTAEKLFF TGTGCCAGCAGTTTCGGCGGGACGGCTGAAAAACTGTTTTTT
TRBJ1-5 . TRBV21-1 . CASSPRDTVGPQPQHF TGTGCCAGCAGCCCGAGAGACACCGTGGGACCTCAGCCCCAGCATTTT
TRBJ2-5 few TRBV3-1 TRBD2 CASSHGGGQETQYF TGTGCCAGCAGCCACGGGGGGGGTCAAGAGACCCAGTACTTC
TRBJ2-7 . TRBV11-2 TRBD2 CASSPIAGGTYEQYF TGTGCCAGCAGCCCGATAGCGGGGGGGACCTACGAGCAGTACTTC
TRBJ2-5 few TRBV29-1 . CSVRVAHETQYF TGCAGCGTCCGGGTCGCACATGAGACCCAGTACTTC
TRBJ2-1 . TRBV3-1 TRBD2 CASSLAGGPRNEQFF TGTGCCAGCAGCCTAGCGGGAGGGCCGCGGAATGAGCAGTTCTTC
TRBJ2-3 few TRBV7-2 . CASSLTALDTQYF TGTGCCAGCAGCTTAACGGCCCTAGATACGCAGTATTTT
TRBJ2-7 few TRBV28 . CASSYSGLISYEQYF TGTGCCAGCAGTTACAGTGGTCTTATCTCCTACGAGCAGTACTTC
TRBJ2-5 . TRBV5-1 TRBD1 CASSLGDRAPAQETQYF TGCGCCAGCAGCTTGGGAGACAGGGCCCCCGCCCAAGAGACCCAGTACTTC
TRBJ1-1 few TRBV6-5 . CASSPPQGGAFF TGTGCCAGCAGCCCCCCACAGGGTGGAGCTTTCTTT
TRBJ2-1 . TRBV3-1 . CASGLSGRYNEQFF TGTGCCAGCGGTTTGTCGGGACGATACAATGAGCAGTTCTTC
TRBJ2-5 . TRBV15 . CATSRDRRVETQYF TGTGCCACCAGCAGAGATCGCAGGGTAGAGACCCAGTACTTC
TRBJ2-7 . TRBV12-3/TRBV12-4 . CASSTLIDEQYF TGTGCCAGCAGTACCCTTATAGACGAGCAGTACTTC
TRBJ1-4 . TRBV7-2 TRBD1 CASSLFQGVTSATNEKLFF TGTGCCAGCAGCTTATTCCAGGGGGTGACATCCGCAACTAATGAAAAACTGTTTTTT
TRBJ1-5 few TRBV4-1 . CASSQGGATGGPQHF TGCGCCAGCAGCCAAGGAGGGGCGACTGGGGGGCCCCAGCATTTT
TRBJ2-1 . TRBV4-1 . CASSHPAESSYNEQFF TGCGCCAGCAGCCATCCAGCGGAGAGCTCCTACAATGAGCAGTTCTTC
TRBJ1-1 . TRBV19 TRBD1 CRTGGTEAFF TGCAGGACAGGGGGCACTGAAGCTTTCTTT
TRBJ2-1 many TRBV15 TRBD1 CATSSLGGQGLLYNEQFF TGTGCCACCAGCAGCCTCGGGGGACAGGGCCTGCTCTACAATGAGCAGTTCTTC
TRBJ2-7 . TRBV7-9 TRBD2 CASSSAMRGSGGAGEQYF TGTGCCAGCAGCTCAGCGATGAGGGGTAGCGGGGGGGCCGGCGAGCAGTACTTC
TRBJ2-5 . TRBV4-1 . CASSQVLRVEGWETQYF TGCGCCAGCAGCCAAGTCCTTCGGGTGGAGGGCTGGGAGACCCAGTACTTC
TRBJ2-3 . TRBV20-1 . CSAFKSGSTDTQYF TGCAGTGCCTTCAAGAGCGGCTCCACAGATACGCAGTATTTT
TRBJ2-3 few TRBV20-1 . CSASPDRDGGDTQYF TGCAGTGCCTCCCCGGACCGAGATGGGGGAGATACGCAGTATTTT
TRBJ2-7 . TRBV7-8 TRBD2 CASSLGVLADYYEQYF TGTGCCAGCAGCTTAGGCGTTCTAGCGGACTACTACGAGCAGTACTTC
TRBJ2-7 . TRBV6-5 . CASSSPGRGRYEQYF TGTGCCAGCAGTTCTCCGGGACGGGGGAGGTACGAGCAGTACTTC
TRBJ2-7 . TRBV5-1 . CASSQPPNVYEQYF TGCGCCAGCAGCCAACCCCCAAACGTCTACGAGCAGTACTTC
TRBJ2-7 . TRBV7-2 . CASRRDHEQYF TGTGCCAGCAGGAGGGACCACGAGCAGTACTTC
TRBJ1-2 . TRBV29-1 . CSVREGRGYAF TGCAGCGTGCGCGAAGGAAGAGGCTACGCCTTC
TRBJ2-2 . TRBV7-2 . CASSLVGGPLTGELFF TGTGCCAGCAGCTTAGTGGGGGGGCCCTTGACCGGGGAGCTGTTTTTT
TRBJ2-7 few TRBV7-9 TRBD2 CASSRGGAREQYF TGTGCCAGCAGCCGCGGGGGGGCGCGAGAGCAGTACTTC
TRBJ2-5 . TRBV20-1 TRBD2 CSAQLAGGMYQETQYF TGCAGTGCTCAACTAGCGGGGGGGATGTACCAAGAGACCCAGTACTTC
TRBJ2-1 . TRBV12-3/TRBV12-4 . CASSERIGNEQFF TGTGCCAGTTCCGAGCGCATCGGGAATGAGCAGTTCTTC